The 30 T cell receptor beta chains presented below share a single source sample, sequenced in a study of vaccination and CD4 T cells after COVID-19. Cultured CD4+ T cell DNA underwent sequencing with the Oncomine TCR Beta short-read assay. Each CDR3 protein is one row after TCRdb ran MiXCR on the PCR reads. The sample includes some 15,000 distinct CDR3 sequences, around 67% of them seen just once. Regarding treatment: roughly 10-day PBMC culture with coronavirus spike peptide pools or control peptides (ViraFEST assay). What these receptors recognize is not known. The sample consisted of CD4+ T cells from blood, cultured in vitro. Receptor source: a human donor who had recovered from COVID-19.

The chain employs TRBV6-1 and TRBJ1-3; 7 bases agree with TRBD1. J was trimmed by 2 bases and V by 3 bases; bases with no gene match: 7. CDR1 is MNHNS and CDR2 is SASEGT in the germline V gene. The CDR3 contains 16 residues. The CDR3: CASSDWTGEAGNTIYF. Written as DNA, the CDR3 is TGTGCCAGCAGTGACTGGACAGGCGAGGCTGGAAACACCATATATTTT.

The V call is TRBV24-1, the J call TRBJ2-3; 10 nucleotides align to TRBD2. The CDR3 sequence is 16 residues long. Germline assignment: CDR1 KGHDR and CDR2 SFDVKD. The V segment lost 2 bases and the J segment 10 bases; nucleotides outside the gene matches: 11. The CDR3 sequence: CATSDSLTSGRPAQYF. The DNA for the CDR3 is TGTGCCACCAGTGATTCCCTGACTAGCGGGCGTCCTGCGCAGTATTTT.

This clonotype was found a few times. The chain combines TRBV7-2 with TRBJ2-6; D is undetermined. The germline CDR1 and CDR2 sequences are SGHTA and FQGNSA. This CDR3 region has 13 residues. The V end lost 6 bases, the J end lost 2 bases, and 5 bases lay between the germline ends. The CDR3 here is CASRIAGANVLTF. The CDR3 DNA reads TGTGCCAGCAGGATAGCTGGGGCCAACGTCCTGACTTTC.

The chain has TRBV7-2 and TRBJ2-7; 13 bases agree with TRBD2. The length of the CDR3 is 14 residues. After removal of 4 bases from V and 4 bases from J, the junction contained 1 base not matched to a gene. Germline CDR1 and CDR2: SGHTA and FQGNSA. This CDR3 is CASSWTSGSYEQYF. CDR3 sequence (DNA): TGTGCCAGCAGCTGGACTAGCGGGAGTTACGAGCAGTACTTC.

The DNA of the CDR3 is TGTGCCAGCAGCTTCCAACCGGGACAAGCTTACACTGAAGCTTTCTTT. Translating it yields CASSFQPGQAYTEAFF. This sequence joins TRBV7-2 and TRBJ1-1, with D possibly being TRBD1 (6 bases). CDR3 length: 16 residues. Trimming took 3 bases from V and 3 from J, leaving 17 bases between them. Germline CDR1 is SGHTA and CDR2 is FQGNSA.

V gene TRBV29-1 combines with J gene TRBJ2-2; perhaps D is TRBD1 or TRBD2 (5 bases each). CDR1 and CDR2 from the germline V gene are SQVTM and ANQGSEA. CDR3 size: 13 residues. Between the trimmed V and J ends, which lost 5 bases and 4 bases, there was a span of 11 bases. CDR3 sequence: CSVRYGGTGELFF. The CDR3 DNA reads TGCAGCGTTCGGTATGGGGGCACCGGGGAGCTGTTTTTT.

This clonotype was found a few times. The rearrangement links TRBV20-1 to TRBJ1-5; 7 nucleotides agree with TRBD1. Germline CDR1 reads DFQATT; CDR2 reads SNEGSKA (reference sequence). The trim removed 5 bases at V and 4 bases at J, leaving 5 bases unmatched. This CDR3 region has 13 residues. In nucleotides, the CDR3 is TGCAGTGCTCAGAAGGGACAGAATCAGCCCCAGCATTTT. This gives the protein CSAQKGQNQPQHF.

This clonotype was observed once. An end of the junction differs from the germline gene, which may be a read error. The chain has TRBV7-6 and TRBJ1-3; D uncertain. Germline V lookup: CDR1 SGHVS, CDR2 FNYEAQ. CDR3 length equals 13 residues. The CDR3 bases are TGTGCCAGCAGCTATAACCTTGGAAACACCTTATATTTT. As protein: CASSYNLGNTLYF.

The CDR3 DNA reads TGTGCCAGCAGGATCGGGGTCGTCTCTGGAAACACCATATATTTT. Protein product: CASRIGVVSGNTIYF. The chain recombines TRBV6-1 with TRBJ1-3; D is unresolved. Trimming left V 6 bases short and J 0 bases short, with 12 bases between. This CDR3 is 15 amino acids long. In germline, CDR1 is MNHNS, CDR2 SASEGT.

The chain links TRBV19 to TRBJ1-5; no definite D call. Germline V CDR1 and CDR2: LNHDA, SQIVND (reference sequence). Trimming shortened V by 3 bases and J by 7 bases, and 10 bases separated the two germline ends. This CDR3 is 13 amino acids long. The CDR3 spells CASSIPAEQPQHF. The CDR3, as DNA: TGTGCCAGTAGTATTCCTGCCGAGCAGCCCCAGCATTTT.

The V and J genes are TRBV6-2 or TRBV6-3 and TRBJ2-5; tentative D call: TRBD2 (6 bases). The germline V gene has CDR1 MNHEY and CDR2 SVGEGT. Trimming took 3 bases from V and 1 from J, leaving 12 bases between them. The CDR3 runs 15 residues. CDR3 in DNA: TGTGCCAGCAGTTATGGAGGGCTGACCCAAGAGACCCAGTACTTC. Its translation is CASSYGGLTQETQYF.

The V gene is TRBV2, the J gene TRBJ1-2, with D tentatively TRBD1 (6 bases). Germline CDR1 SNHLY, CDR2 FYNNEI. CDR3 size: 15 residues. V lost 2 bases and J lost 2, with 12 bases in between. As DNA, the CDR3 is TGTGCCAGCAGTGAACAGGGGACCCGGAACTATGGCTACACCTTC. Its protein product is CASSEQGTRNYGYTF. The entire variable domain, with the rest obtained from reference TRBV2 and TRBJ1-2, is as follows: EPEVTQTPSHQVTQMGQEVILRCVPISNHLYFYWYRQILGQKVEFLVSFYNNEISEKSEIFDDQFSVERPDGSNFTLKIRSTKLEDSAMYFCASSEQGTRNYGYTFGSGTRLTVV.

This clonotype was picked up a small number of times. The J gene is TRBJ1-2, the V gene TRBV27; D gene uncertain. The germline gives CDR1 MNHEY, CDR2 SMNVEV (reference sequence). Trimming removed 6 bases at V and 6 bases at J, with 17 bases between. The CDR3 runs to 14 residues. The CDR3 sequence: CASRPLTPVDGYTF. DNA for the CDR3: TGTGCCAGCAGACCTCTGACACCGGTGGATGGCTACACCTTC.

This chain links TRBV30 with TRBJ1-6, with unresolved D. The V end was cut by 3 bases, the J end by 7 bases, with 10 bases between. This CDR3 is built from 13 residues. The germline V gene has CDR1 GTSNPN and CDR2 SVGIG (reference sequence). CDR3 residues: CAWRVNPNSPLHF. The CDR3 nucleotides read TGTGCCTGGAGGGTAAACCCGAATTCACCCCTCCACTTT.

This clonotype was seen only a few times. The chain uses TRBV7-2 and TRBJ2-2; D unclear. Germline CDR1 SGHTA, CDR2 FQGNSA. V shed 3 bases and J shed 3 bases, with 11 bases lying between them. CDR3 length: 15 residues. CDR3 nucleotide sequence: TGTGCCAGCAGCTTTAAGCTAGGGCACACCGGGGAGCTGTTTTTT. Its protein is CASSFKLGHTGELFF.

The rearrangement uses TRBV9 and TRBJ1-6; D unresolved. The CDR3 is 15 residues long. The ends were cut back, 0 bases at V and 6 bases at J, with 10 bases in the middle. Germline V gene lookup returns CDR1 SGDLS and CDR2 YYNGEE. The CDR3 reads CASSVDPGSNSPLHF. The CDR3, as DNA: TGTGCCAGCAGCGTAGACCCCGGGTCTAATTCACCCCTCCACTTT.

The chain's CDR3 is CATSDTGGWEQYF. In DNA form, the CDR3 reads TGTGCCACCAGTGACACAGGGGGCTGGGAGCAGTACTTC. The genes are TRBV24-1 and TRBJ2-7; 9 bases line up with TRBD1. Trimming cost V 4 bases and J 7 bases; bases outside gene matches: 4. The CDR3 length is 13 residues. The germline gives CDR1 KGHDR, CDR2 SFDVKD.

This rearrangement joins TRBV6-1 to TRBJ1-1; unclear D gene. The V end was cut by 6 bases, the J end by 0 bases, with 14 bases between. In germline, CDR1 is MNHNS, CDR2 SASEGT. CDR3 size: 15 residues. The CDR3 protein is CASRARLRMNTEAFF. As DNA, the CDR3 is TGTGCCAGCAGGGCCCGACTGAGGATGAACACTGAAGCTTTCTTT.

This clonotype rates as large. This rearrangement joins TRBV7-2 to TRBJ1-1; a weak D match, TRBD1 (6 bases). The CDR3 length is 16 residues. Germline CDR1 reads SGHTA; CDR2 reads FQGNSA. The V end lost 0 bases, the J end lost 5 bases, and 16 bases lay between the germline ends. The CDR3 region has the DNA TGTGCCAGCAGCTTAGCGCACACATTGAGGGGGACTGAAGCTTTCTTT. This sequence encodes CASSLAHTLRGTEAFF. The full variable domain, completed using reference TRBV7-2 and TRBJ1-1, is GAGVSQSPSNKVTEKGKDVELRCDPISGHTALYWYRQSLGQGLEFLIYFQGNSAPDKSGLPSDRFSAERTGGSVSTLTIQRTQQEDSAVYLCASSLAHTLRGTEAFFGQGTRLTVV.

The chain combines TRBV30 with TRBJ1-2; 7 nucleotides align to TRBD1. The CDR3 extends over 12 amino acids. Germline trimming cut 5 bases from V and 8 bases from J; bases unmatched to any gene: 8. The germline gives CDR1 GTSNPN, CDR2 SVGIG (reference sequence). The CDR3 loop reads CAWGTGASGYTF. The DNA of the CDR3 is TGTGCCTGGGGCACAGGGGCTAGCGGCTACACCTTC.

The chain combines TRBV6-1 with TRBJ2-3; TRBD2 matches 11 bases. The V segment lost 5 bases and the J segment 0 bases; nucleotides outside the gene matches: 4. This CDR3 is built from 16 residues. CDR1 is MNHNS, CDR2 SASEGT, per germline. The CDR3, as DNA: TGTGCCAGCAGTCTTACTAGCGGGAGAAGCACAGATACGCAGTATTTT. This encodes CASSLTSGRSTDTQYF.

CDR3 nucleotides: TGTGCCAGCAGCCCTTCAGGGTTCGGTGAGCAGTACTTC. It codes for CASSPSGFGEQYF. The rearrangement links TRBV7-3 to TRBJ2-7; a weak D match, TRBD1 (5 bases). CDR1 is SGHTA and CDR2 is FQGTGA in the germline V gene. The CDR3 consists of 13 residues. Trimming shortened V by 5 bases and J by 7 bases, and 15 bases separated the two germline ends.

The V call is TRBV19, the J call TRBJ2-5; no firm D call. This CDR3 has 12 amino acids. CDR1 and CDR2 (germline): LNHDA, SQIVND (reference sequence). The germline V and J ends were trimmed by 0 bases and 5 bases, with 4 bases remaining between them. CDR3 in amino acids: CASSIDRETQYF. DNA of the CDR3: TGTGCCAGTAGTATAGATCGGGAGACCCAGTACTTC.

This clonotype was counted only a few times. Here the CDR3 DNA reads TGTGCCAGCAAGGCGGCAAAGCGCACGGCTTTCTTT. Translated, it gives CASKAAKRTAFF. The chain employs TRBV28 and TRBJ1-1, with D uncertain. Germline values: CDR1 MDHEN, CDR2 SYDVKM. The CDR3 sequence is 12 residues long. The germline V and J ends were trimmed by 7 bases and 11 bases, with 17 bases remaining between them. Using reference TRBV28 and TRBJ1-1 for the parts outside the CDR3, the full variable domain is DVKVTQSSRYLVKRTGEKVFLECVQDMDHENMFWYRQDPGLGLRLIYFSYDVKMKEKGDIPEGYSVSREKKERFSLILESASTNQTSMYLCASKAAKRTAFFGQGTRLTVV.

The chain joins TRBV7-2 to TRBJ1-1; D is unresolved. Between the trimmed V and J ends, which lost 5 bases and 4 bases, there was a span of 14 bases. From germline, CDR1 is SGHTA and CDR2 FQGNSA. The CDR3 has 14 amino acids. CDR3 DNA sequence: TGTGCCAGCAGCACTCGGACTGGATCCACTGAAGCTTTCTTT. This translates into CASSTRTGSTEAFF.

This chain joins TRBV28 and TRBJ1-2; TRBD1 agrees at 7 bases. Germline values: CDR1 MDHEN, CDR2 SYDVKM. With 5 bases clipped from V and 4 bases from J, the junction kept 7 bases outside the gene matches. CDR3 length: 14 amino acids. The CDR3 nucleotides are TGTGCCAGCAGTCCGGGACAGATAGGCTATGGCTACACCTTC. Protein sequence: CASSPGQIGYGYTF.

This chain joins TRBV20-1 and TRBJ2-7, with 8 bases that match TRBD2. Germline assignment: CDR1 DFQATT and CDR2 SNEGSKA (reference sequence). CDR3 length: 11 residues. CDR3 nucleotide sequence: TGCGGGGTCGGGAGGGCCTACGAGCAGTACTTC. Translated: CGVGRAYEQYF.

The genes are TRBV19 and TRBJ2-1; 8 bases agree with TRBD2. The V gene end was trimmed by 7 bases and the J gene end by 3 bases; junction bases not matched to a gene: 8. This CDR3 spans 15 amino acids. Germline V gene sequence: CDR1 LNHDA, CDR2 SQIVND (reference sequence). The CDR3 nucleotides are TGTGCCAGTACGCGCCTAGCGGGCCTCTACAATGAGCAGTTCTTC. It specifies CASTRLAGLYNEQFF.

This chain links TRBV18 with TRBJ1-2; 7 positions match TRBD1. Germline V gene data show CDR1 as KGHSH and CDR2 as LQKENI. With 6 bases clipped from V and 7 bases from J, the junction kept 8 bases outside the gene matches. This CDR3 is built from 13 residues. Here the CDR3 reads CASSRDSAGGYTF. CDR3 in DNA: TGTGCCAGCTCTCGGGACAGCGCTGGTGGCTACACCTTC.

The V and J genes are TRBV10-3 and TRBJ2-5; D is ambiguous. CDR3 length: 11 residues. The germline gives CDR1 ENHRY, CDR2 SYGVKD. The germline V and J ends were trimmed by 2 bases and 2 bases, with 0 bases remaining between them. The CDR3 nucleotides are TGTGCCATCAGTGAGCAAGAGACCCAGTACTTC. Protein product: CAISEQETQYF.